These 27 T cell receptor beta chains came from one sample sequenced in a study of cytomegalovirus exposure and HLA in healthy donors. 60 Vbeta and 13 Jbeta primers were used in PCR. Method: immunoSEQ multiplex PCR; TCRdb's copy keeps in-frame clones and lacks some. The top ten clones hold less than 15% of a sample with some 150,000 clones, 81% of them seen once. Sequenced: PBMCs. The source is a woman in her forties or fifties in good health and CMV-seronegative.

The J gene is TRBJ2-1, the V gene TRBV2, with D unresolved. This CDR3 is built from 13 residues. V lost 7 bases and J 10 bases, leaving 17 bases between the germline ends. CDR1 and CDR2 from the germline V gene are SNHLY and FYNNEI. The CDR3 protein is CASIAAAHQEQFF. CDR3 nucleotides: TGTGCCAGCATTGCCGCGGCCCATCAAGAGCAGTTCTTC.

This clone has just a few counts. The CDR3 DNA reads TGTGCCAGCAGCGTGACAGGGCCAGATACGCAGTATTTT. It is translated as CASSVTGPDTQYF. The chain is built from TRBV9 and TRBJ2-3; 7 nucleotides align to TRBD1. The V gene end was trimmed by 2 bases and the J gene end by 4 bases; junction bases not matched to a gene: 1. The CDR3 loop spans 13 amino acids. Germline CDR1 reads SGDLS; CDR2 reads YYNGEE.

This clone has a single count. J is TRBJ2-4 and V is TRBV5-1; TRBD2 matches 15 bases. Germline-derived CDR1 and CDR2 are SGHRS and YFSETQ. CDR3 size: 14 residues. The V gene end was trimmed by 4 bases and the J gene end by 9 bases; junction bases not matched to a gene: 2. The chain's CDR3 is CASSAGLAGGIQYF. In DNA, the CDR3 is TGCGCCAGCAGCGCGGGACTAGCGGGAGGCATTCAGTACTTC.

The chain couples TRBV2 to TRBJ1-4; D unresolved. Germline CDR1 reads SNHLY; CDR2 reads FYNNEI. Trimming removed 7 bases at V and 4 bases at J, with 13 bases between. The CDR3 is 14 amino acids. CDR3 region: CASTPTYLNEKLFF. Here the CDR3 DNA reads TGTGCCAGCACCCCGACATACCTTAATGAAAAACTGTTTTTT.

The V and J genes are TRBV28 and TRBJ1-5; maybe TRBD1 (5 bases). The V end was cut by 5 bases, the J end by 2 bases, with 10 bases between. This CDR3 contains 14 residues. Per the germline V gene, CDR1 is MDHEN and CDR2 is SYDVKM. CDR3 DNA: TGTGCCAGCAGTCAGACAGTGGGCAATCAGCCCCAGCATTTT. Protein product: CASSQTVGNQPQHF.

The chain carries TRBV19 and TRBJ1-4, with 8 bases fitting TRBD1. V lost 4 bases, J lost 3 bases, and 13 bases stayed unmatched. The CDR3 sequence is 18 residues long. CDR1 is LNHDA, CDR2 SQIVND, per germline (reference sequence). CDR3 region: CASSTPRQGRIPNEKLFF. DNA for the CDR3: TGTGCCAGTAGTACGCCGAGACAGGGGCGGATACCTAATGAAAAACTGTTTTTT.

The chain has TRBV19 and TRBJ2-3; TRBD1 agrees at 9 bases. The CDR3 extends over 15 amino acids. J gave up 2 bases and V 3 bases, and 3 bases lay outside the gene matches. The germline gives CDR1 LNHDA, CDR2 SQIVND (reference sequence). The CDR3: CASSMTGGYTDTQYF. The CDR3 bases are TGTGCCAGTAGTATGACAGGGGGTTACACAGATACGCAGTATTTT.

The gene calls are TRBV5-1 and TRBJ2-3; a possible D gene is TRBD2 (5 bases). V shed 0 bases and J shed 0 bases, with 8 bases lying between them. Per the germline V gene, CDR1 is SGHRS and CDR2 is YFSETQ. This CDR3 comprises 15 residues. CDR3 DNA: TGCGCCAGCAGCTTGGCGGGATCTAGCACAGATACGCAGTATTTT. Protein: CASSLAGSSTDTQYF.

The chain links TRBV21-1 to TRBJ2-7; TRBD2 is the table's D call and was not checked against the DNA. TRBV21-1 is a pseudogene. There are 15 residues in the CDR3. CDR3 residues: CASSISRSLNYEQYF. The CDR3 DNA follows: TGTGCCAGCAGCATTTCGAGGAGCTTAAACTACGAGCAGTACTTC.

The chain's CDR3 is CASNIGGLGTYEQYF. In DNA, the CDR3 is TGTGCCAGCAATATTGGAGGGCTGGGTACCTACGAGCAGTACTTC. The chain uses TRBV7-9 and TRBJ2-7; maybe TRBD2 (6 bases). The CDR3 covers 15 residues. V was trimmed by 7 bases and J by 2 bases, leaving 18 bases between them. Germline V gene data show CDR1 as SEHNR and CDR2 as FQNEAQ (reference sequence).

The rearrangement joins TRBV5-1 to TRBJ2-3, with TRBD1 identical over 11 bases. Looked up from germline, CDR1 is SGHRS and CDR2 is YFSETQ. This CDR3 comprises 18 residues. V was clipped by 0 bases and J by 4 bases; unmatched bases: 10. The CDR3 DNA reads as TGCGCCAGCAGCTTGGTAGGGGACAGGGGGGACGGATCAGATACGCAGTATTTT. Translation: CASSLVGDRGDGSDTQYF.

The chain uses TRBV7-7 and TRBJ2-5; D not certain. Per the germline V gene, CDR1 is SSHAT and CDR2 is FNYEAQ (reference sequence). V lost 4 bases and J lost 5, with 8 bases in between. This CDR3 is built from 12 residues. The CDR3 DNA is TGTGCCAGCAGCTACAACGGGGAGACCCAGTACTTC. Its translation: CASSYNGETQYF.

The chain uses TRBV18 and TRBJ1-2, with 7 bases lining up with TRBD1. J lost 7 bases, V lost 8 bases, and 13 bases had no gene match. Germline V gives CDR1 KGHSH, CDR2 LQKENI. CDR3 length: 14 amino acids. CDR3 loop: CASALPGTDSGYTF. In DNA, the CDR3 is TGTGCCAGCGCTCTCCCCGGGACAGACAGTGGCTACACCTTC.

This chain connects TRBV28 to TRBJ2-7; 10 bases line up with TRBD2. Germline-derived CDR1 and CDR2 are MDHEN and SYDVKM. The V and J ends lost 3 bases and 2 bases, in that order; junction bases with no gene match: 10. The CDR3 spans 17 residues. CDR3 bases: TGTGCCAGCAGTTTCCCCGGAAGCGGGAGGGTACCCTACGAGCAGTACTTC. Amino acids: CASSFPGSGRVPYEQYF.

The chain uses TRBV7-9 and TRBJ1-3, with TRBD1 matching over 8 bases. V gave up 4 bases and J gave up 4 bases; unmatched junction bases: 3. CDR3 length equals 14 residues. CDR1 is SEHNR, CDR2 FQNEAQ, per germline (reference sequence). The CDR3 is CASSSTGDGNTIYF. CDR3 DNA sequence: TGTGCCAGCAGCTCGACAGGGGACGGAAACACCATATATTTT.

The chain employs TRBV5-4 and TRBJ1-6; D perhaps matches TRBD1 (6 bases). Germline loops: CDR1 SGHNT, CDR2 YYREEE (reference sequence). The CDR3 sequence is 17 residues long. Trimming took 4 bases from V and 1 from J, leaving 15 bases between them. In nucleotides, the CDR3 is TGTGCCAGCAGCGAGGCCAGGGGAGTATCCTATAATTCACCCCTCCACTTT. Its protein product is CASSEARGVSYNSPLHF.

This clone was seen a single time. V usage is TRBV19 and J usage is TRBJ2-5; D remains ambiguous. The DNA end is more similar to TRBJ2-7, so the J call may be wrong. CDR1 and CDR2 from the germline V gene are LNHDA and SQIVND (reference sequence). The CDR3 contains 13 residues. As DNA, the CDR3 is TGTGCCAGTAGTATAGGCCTCGTCTACGAGCAGTACTTC. It translates to CASSIGLVYEQYF.

This chain uses TRBV9 with TRBJ2-3; 8 bases match TRBD2. This CDR3 comprises 16 residues. After removal of 0 bases from V and 3 bases from J, the junction contained 6 bases not matched to a gene. Germline V CDR1 and CDR2: SGDLS, YYNGEE. Here the CDR3 reads CASSVGAGEMTDTQYF. The CDR3 bases are TGTGCCAGCAGCGTAGGAGCGGGGGAGATGACAGATACGCAGTATTTT.

The chain is built from TRBV19 and TRBJ2-1, with TRBD2 matching over 13 bases. CDR3 length: 17 amino acids. In germline, CDR1 is LNHDA, CDR2 SQIVND (reference sequence). The junction had 5 bases not matched to a gene; V was cut back by 0 bases and J by 6 bases. The CDR3 DNA sequence: TGTGCCAGTAGTATAGATCCCGGGACTAGCGGGGTCAATGAGCAGTTCTTC. Its protein product is CASSIDPGTSGVNEQFF.

The genes are TRBV11-2 and TRBJ2-3; D might be TRBD1 (6 bases). V was cut by 2 bases and J by 0 bases, with 12 bases left in between. Germline V gene lookup returns CDR1 SGHAT and CDR2 FQNNGV. The CDR3 sequence is 16 residues long. In DNA, the CDR3 is TGTGCCAGCAGCTTATGGGGGCGGATTAGCACAGATACGCAGTATTTT. This translates into CASSLWGRISTDTQYF.

The CDR3 bases are TGTGCCAGTACCCCGACTAGCTTCCCGGGGGAGCAGTACTTC. Amino acid sequence: CASTPTSFPGEQYF. The chain combines TRBV19 with TRBJ2-7, with 7 nucleotides matching TRBD2. Germline assignment: CDR1 LNHDA and CDR2 SQIVND (reference sequence). V gave up 7 bases and J gave up 7 bases; unmatched junction bases: 13. There are 14 residues in the CDR3. Full variable domain (missing parts from reference TRBV19 and TRBJ2-7): DGGITQSPKYLFRKEGQNVTLSCEQNLNHDAMYWYRQDPGQGLRLIYYSQIVNDFQKGDIAEGYSVSREKKESFPLTVTSAQKNPTAFYLCASTPTSFPGEQYFGPGTRLTVT.

This chain links TRBV5-1 with TRBJ2-5; tentatively, D is TRBD2 (5 bases). This CDR3 spans 15 amino acids. Germline-derived CDR1 and CDR2 are SGHRS and YFSETQ. V shed 2 bases and J shed 0 bases, with 11 bases lying between them. The CDR3, as DNA: TGCGCCAGCAGCTTAGAGGGCCGGTACCAAGAGACCCAGTACTTC. Translation: CASSLEGRYQETQYF. Together with reference TRBV5-1 and TRBJ2-5, the CDR3 gives the full variable domain: KAGVTQTPRYLIKTRGQQVTLSCSPISGHRSVSWYQQTPGQGLQFLFEYFSETQRNKGNFPGRFSGRQFSNSRSEMNVSTLELGDSALYLCASSLEGRYQETQYFGPGTRLLVL.

Here the CDR3 reads CASSLLVGARQAWGQFF. In DNA, the CDR3 is TGTGCCAGCAGTTTATTGGTGGGGGCCCGACAGGCCTGGGGGCAGTTCTTC. This chain links TRBV27 with TRBJ2-1, with a possible D match to TRBD1 (6 bases). The V end lost 1 base, the J end lost 12 bases, and 25 bases lay between the germline ends. Germline V gives CDR1 MNHEY, CDR2 SMNVEV (reference sequence). This CDR3 contains 17 residues.

The gene calls are TRBV19 and TRBJ1-1, with TRBD1 matching over 8 bases. The CDR3 covers 14 residues. Germline lookup yields CDR1 LNHDA and CDR2 SQIVND (reference sequence). J lost 4 bases, V lost 6 bases, and 7 bases had no gene match. The CDR3 region is CASSQTGVVTEAFF. In nucleotides, the CDR3 is TGTGCCAGTAGCCAGACAGGGGTGGTCACTGAAGCTTTCTTT.

The chain links TRBV14 to TRBJ2-1; TRBD2 matches at 8 bases. The CDR3 loop spans 13 amino acids. CDR1 is SGHDN and CDR2 is FVKESK in the germline V gene. V dropped 4 bases and J dropped 7; count of bases not matched to a gene: 3. The DNA for the CDR3 is TGTGCCAGCAGCCCAAGCGGGGGAAATGAGCAGTTCTTC. Translated: CASSPSGGNEQFF.

J is TRBJ2-5 and V is TRBV6-6, with a tentative D call TRBD1 (5 bases). There are 11 residues in the CDR3. Trimming took 1 base from V and 14 from J, leaving 11 bases between them. From germline, CDR1 is MNHNY and CDR2 SVGAGI (reference sequence). This CDR3 is CASSYFQGCYF. As DNA, the CDR3 is TGTGCCAGCAGTTACTTCCAGGGTTGTTACTTC.

V gene TRBV7-2 combines with J gene TRBJ1-3; D perhaps matches TRBD1 (6 bases). Germline V gives CDR1 SGHTA, CDR2 FQGNSA. The V end lost 3 bases, the J end lost 7 bases, and 19 bases lay between the germline ends. The CDR3 has 16 amino acids. CDR3 nucleotide sequence: TGTGCCAGCAGCTTGAGGGACACGGGAATCGGTAACACCATATATTTT. Translated: CASSLRDTGIGNTIYF.